This TCR beta chain came from a study of T cell repertoires in cytomegalovirus infection. Turning to the study itself: A matching HLA type, together with CMV infection, was signaled by public TCR beta signatures.

TCRdb redid the calling of the reads with MiXCR, one entry per CDR3 protein. This repertoire shows approximately 490,000 distinct CDR3 sequences, 10% to 12% found once; its top ten account for more than 8.5%. Trimming took 3 bases from V and 3 from J, leaving 15 bases between them. This CDR3 has 15 residues. The germline gives CDR1 DFQATT, CDR2 SNEGSKA (reference sequence). This clonotype was detected a few times. The sequence was collected from a human donor in good health (CMV status not recorded). Some clones in this sample may be carry-over from other donors' samples. The sequenced material came from PBMCs. This chain links TRBV20-1 with TRBJ2-1; tentatively, D is TRBD2 (6 bases). DNA for the CDR3: TGCAGTGCTAGTGGGGGAGGTGCTAGCTACAATGAGCAGTTCTTC. Protein sequence: CSASGGGASYNEQFF.